This T cell receptor (beta chain) was captured in a study of cytomegalovirus exposure and HLA in healthy donors. The CDR3 has 12 residues. Germline lookup yields CDR1 SNHLY and CDR2 FYNNEI. Overall study findings and caveats: Later on, a genetic analysis was performed. It linked a missense variant in DCLRE1C with V- and J-gene trimming of TCR beta. Specificity of a few CMV-associated chains for CMV antigens was verified in vitro.

Concerning this clone: What it binds is unknown.

Use of 60 Vbeta and 13 Jbeta primers characterized the PCR. The protocol was immunoSEQ multiplex PCR, while the TCRdb copy is restricted to in-frame clones and leaves out a portion. The data hold about 190,000 clones, with approximately 79% observed a single time. The study sampled nominally healthy donors, though unrecorded immune exposures were likely. This receptor was identified in a man between 40 and 49 years old in good health and CMV-seropositive. The sequenced material came from PBMCs. V usage is TRBV2 and J usage is TRBJ2-7, with 7 bases aligning to TRBD2. The CDR3 loop reads CSGRPGGGEQYF. CDR3 DNA sequence: TGTTCAGGCCGGCCGGGGGGTGGCGAGCAGTACTTC.